This TCR beta chain was retrieved from a study of tumor-infiltrating lymphocytes in primary liver carcinoma. At the level of the study: Tissue type made little difference to sample yields of roughly 3.65 to 7.5 million productive TCRbeta reads.

The junction had 12 bases not matched to a gene; V was cut back by 7 bases and J by 5 bases. The length of the CDR3 is 16 residues. Germline lookup yields CDR1 LGHNA and CDR2 YSLEER. Whole-study findings and limits: It was tumor-adjacent and tumor-blood pairs that overlapped less than tumor region pairs did.

The authors made TCR beta cDNA from 400 to 550 ng total RNA with a constant-region primer. Libraries covering TCR beta were generated through three nested multiplex PCR rounds (using a slightly modified ARM-PCR). TRBV1-TRBV30 forward primers paired with a C-beta reverse primer drove the first two PCR rounds, approximately 11 cycles each. TCRdb used MiXCR to reprocess the multiplex PCR reads, holding one entry per CDR3 protein. The profile shows a few hundred thousand distinct CDR3 sequences, 45% to 70% of them singletons. RNA isolated from unsorted whole blood supplied the blood RNA, with germline DNA also extracted. Chronic HBV infection, untreated so far, was present in the patients. A sample of roughly 4 milliliters of peripheral blood was taken before surgery. With regard to this clonotype: The target antigen is unknown.

The TCR comes from a woman aged 25-40 years with primary liver carcinoma and hepatitis B virus infection. The chain is built from TRBV4-3 and TRBJ2-1; TRBD2 aligns across 9 bases. The material sequenced was peripheral blood. CDR3: CASNREGLAGDNEQFF. The CDR3 DNA is TGCGCCAGCAACCGAGAGGGACTAGCAGGGGACAATGAGCAGTTCTTC.